The clone carrying this T cell receptor (beta chain) came up a few times. What it recognizes is unknown. These data come from a study of cytomegalovirus exposure and HLA in healthy donors. Study results and caveats: In vitro testing confirmed a few CMV-associated chains as specific for CMV antigens. CMV serostatus was the only immune exposure information that was available. TCR beta V- and J-gene trimming was later associated with a missense DCLRE1C variant.

Primers: 60 Vbeta forward and 13 Jbeta reverse. In the original analysis: Roughly 9.9 million shared chains were among the roughly 80 million unique TCR beta chains that a later analysis counted. Some clones are missing from TCRdb's copy, which holds only in-frame ones; the method was immunoSEQ multiplex PCR. V, J and clone size were drawn from that table, and D and trimming were deduced from the DNA. Of 200,000 to 250,000 clones detected, about 83% appear once; the ten largest clones hold about 1.2%. The source material was PBMCs. This sequence was found in a human donor in good health.

The DNA of the CDR3 is TGTGCCAGCAGCTTGGGACAGTACAACTACGAGCAGTACTTC. Translation gives CASSLGQYNYEQYF. The genes are TRBV7-9 and TRBJ2-7; 7 bases fit TRBD1. V was pared by 3 bases and J by 3 bases, with 5 bases of the junction left unmatched. The CDR3 is 14 residues long. Looked up from germline, CDR1 is SEHNR and CDR2 is FQNEAQ (reference sequence).